The source of this TCR beta chain is a study of blood T cell repertoires in COVID-19. Study summary: From T cells, B-cell-depleted T cells, or PBMCs came the material, which was cDNA or gDNA.

This clone was detected a few times. In the authors' workflow: The authors estimated nucleated cell counts from reference gene primer amplification. TCRdb's copy holds only in-frame clones and misses some; the assay was immunoSEQ multiplex PCR. The V and J calls and the clone size are those of that table, but D and trimming were determined from the DNA. The table lists approximately 50,000 clones, roughly four fifths of them singletons. The length of the CDR3 is 14 residues. The V end was cut by 3 bases, the J end by 10 bases, with 16 bases between. Germline V lookup: CDR1 LGHDT, CDR2 YNNKEL (reference sequence).

The gene calls are TRBV3-1 (or the pseudogene TRBV3-2) and TRBJ2-1; D unresolved. The sequenced material came from peripheral blood. This clonotype was obtained from a woman aged 80 or over with COVID-19, enrolled during active disease. The DNA for the CDR3 is TGTGCCAGCAGCCAGGGCAGCTTGAATGTGGAGCAGTTCTTC. This encodes CASSQGSLNVEQFF.